These 2 T cell receptor beta chains share one sample of origin, sequenced in a study of T-cell reconstitution after alpha-beta-depleted transplantation in children. Researchers prepared the TCRbeta library using unique molecular identifiers, the study reports. TCRdb re-called the PCR reads with MiXCR, one entry per CDR3 protein. This table holds tens of thousands of distinct CDR3 sequences, roughly a sixth found once. This specimen was PBMCs, mostly from graft donor cells, taken 180 days after TCRalphabeta/CD19-depleted stem cell transplant. These receptors all come from a male patient aged 2-15 years who had a stem cell transplant for acute lymphoblastic leukemia, so the T cells may come from the graft donor.

This chain joins TRBV5-1 and TRBJ2-5, with a weak D call TRBD2 (5 bases). V lost 1 base and J lost 4, with 17 bases in between. Germline values: CDR1 SGHRS, CDR2 YFSETQ. There are 16 residues in the CDR3. Here the CDR3 reads CASSLSSAGVGETQYF. Here the CDR3 DNA reads TGCGCCAGCAGCTTGAGTAGCGCTGGGGTGGGAGAGACCCAGTACTTC.

This chain uses TRBV7-9 with TRBJ2-2, with D hard to call. The CDR3 sequence is 16 residues long. Deletions cut 5 bases from V and 1 base from J, with 14 bases between. Germline V CDR1 and CDR2: SEHNR, FQNEAQ (reference sequence). DNA of the CDR3: TGTGCCAGCAGCCCGACCCTGGGCGTGAACACCGGGGAGCTGTTTTTT. It specifies CASSPTLGVNTGELFF.